The clone carrying this T cell receptor (beta chain) was recorded at least ten times. What it binds is not known. This record comes from a study of blood T cells in healthy people across ages. Overall study context: About one barcoded beta molecule per two T cells was captured by template switching.

The donors, all healthy, were Caucasians living in Russia, aged about 6 to 100. Study-level points and caveats: Not knowing donor CMV status may have confounded expanded clonotype changes.

Germline V gene data show CDR1 as DFQATT and CDR2 as SNEGSKA (reference sequence). The CDR3 is 15 amino acids. V lost 5 bases, J lost 4 bases, and 9 bases stayed unmatched. A second PCR of about 7 to 12 cycles used a sample-barcoded 5' primer and a J-beta primer mix. Via MiXCR, TCRdb re-called the 5' RACE reads, giving one row per CDR3 protein. This repertoire shows around 1,500,000 distinct CDR3 sequences, 28% found once; its top ten account for about 7.7%. The sequenced sample consisted of blood. This clonotype was obtained from a woman in her 30s in good health. V is TRBV20-1 and J is TRBJ2-1, with TRBD2 matching 9 bases. The CDR3 here is CSAAKLAGSYNEQFF. The CDR3 DNA sequence: TGCAGTGCTGCCAAACTAGCGGGCTCGTACAATGAGCAGTTCTTC.